Listed here are 22 T cell receptor beta chains from one sample, sequenced in a study of blood T cell repertoires in COVID-19. Sequenced by immunoSEQ multiplex PCR; TCRdb stores in-frame clones only, minus some. Of more than 70,000 clones listed, 86% were seen once; the top ten hold under 8.5%. The sequencing sample was made of peripheral blood. These receptors were obtained from a man between 60 and 70 years old with acute or convalescent COVID-19.

The gene calls are TRBV19 and TRBJ2-5; 16 bases are a match to TRBD2. Unmatched junction bases numbered 7, after V lost 5 bases and J lost 4 bases. Germline loops: CDR1 LNHDA, CDR2 SQIVND (reference sequence). CDR3 size: 17 residues. The DNA of the CDR3 is TGTGCCAGTAGTTCCCAAGGGACTAGCGGGGGGGCAGAGACCCAGTACTTC. This gives the protein CASSSQGTSGGAETQYF.

This clone has a single count. The chain combines TRBV7-9 with TRBJ2-3; 8 bases agree with TRBD2. CDR3 size: 13 residues. V lost 5 bases, J lost 5 bases, and 3 bases stayed unmatched. In germline, CDR1 is SEHNR, CDR2 FQNEAQ (reference sequence). The CDR3 loop is CASSPAGEDTQYF. Written as DNA, the CDR3 is TGTGCCAGCAGCCCAGCGGGGGAAGATACGCAGTATTTT.

J is TRBJ1-1 and V is TRBV2; 12 nucleotides line up with TRBD1. CDR3 length: 17 residues. J gave up 4 bases and V 2 bases, and 8 bases lay outside the gene matches. CDR1 is SNHLY, CDR2 FYNNEI, per germline. Here the CDR3 reads CASSENPWGQGATEAFF. In DNA form, the CDR3 reads TGTGCCAGCAGTGAAAACCCCTGGGGACAGGGGGCCACTGAAGCTTTCTTT.

The chain joins TRBV7-3 to TRBJ2-7, with 10 positions matching TRBD1. J lost 5 bases, V lost 5 bases, and 6 bases had no gene match. The CDR3 sequence is 14 residues long. CDR1 and CDR2 (germline): SGHTA, FQGTGA. CDR3: CASSASGTGDEQYF. The CDR3 DNA sequence: TGTGCCAGCAGCGCATCCGGGACAGGGGACGAGCAGTACTTC. Looking up the rest from reference TRBV7-3 and TRBJ2-7 gives the full variable domain: GAGVSQTPSNKVTEKGKYVELRCDPISGHTALYWYRQSLGQGPEFLIYFQGTGAADDSGLPNDRFFAVRPEGSVSTLKIQRTERGDSAVYLCASSASGTGDEQYFGPGTRLTVT.

The rearrangement uses TRBV5-1 and TRBJ1-5; 7 bases are shared with TRBD1. Trimming cost V 5 bases and J 3 bases; bases outside gene matches: 5. The CDR3 contains 14 residues. Germline V lookup: CDR1 SGHRS, CDR2 YFSETQ. The CDR3, as DNA: TGCGCCAGCAGTTCGGGACAGCCCAATCAGCCCCAGCATTTT. Translating gives CASSSGQPNQPQHF. The whole variable domain, filled in from reference TRBV5-1 and TRBJ1-5, reads KAGVTQTPRYLIKTRGQQVTLSCSPISGHRSVSWYQQTPGQGLQFLFEYFSETQRNKGNFPGRFSGRQFSNSRSEMNVSTLELGDSALYLCASSSGQPNQPQHFGDGTRLSIL.

V gene TRBV29-1 combines with J gene TRBJ1-2; the match to TRBD1 covers 11 bases. This CDR3 spans 17 amino acids. Trimming removed 3 bases from V and 4 bases from J; junction bases left unmatched: 13. The germline V gene encodes CDR1 SQVTM and CDR2 ANQGSEA. This CDR3 is CSVDETGQGVSLYGYTF. DNA for the CDR3: TGCAGCGTTGATGAGACGGGACAGGGGGTGTCTCTCTATGGCTACACCTTC.

The rearrangement uses TRBV7-9 and TRBJ1-6, with 8 nucleotides matching TRBD1. Germline V gene lookup returns CDR1 SEHNR and CDR2 FQNEAQ (reference sequence). After removal of 2 bases from V and 10 bases from J, the junction contained 10 bases not matched to a gene. This CDR3 is built from 16 residues. For the CDR3, the DNA is TGTGCCAGCAGCTTATACAGACAGGGGATTTGGTCACCCCTCCACTTT. Its protein is CASSLYRQGIWSPLHF.

V is TRBV28 and J is TRBJ2-1; D is possibly TRBD2 (6 bases). The germline CDR1 and CDR2 sequences are MDHEN and SYDVKM. The CDR3 sequence is 14 residues long. The V end lost 3 bases, the J end lost 3 bases, and 9 bases lay between the germline ends. This CDR3 is CASSFGTFYNEQFF. Here the CDR3 DNA reads TGTGCCAGCAGTTTCGGGACTTTCTACAATGAGCAGTTCTTC.

V and J are TRBV27 and TRBJ2-6; no clear D gene. The germline V gene encodes CDR1 MNHEY and CDR2 SMNVEV (reference sequence). The CDR3 has 16 residues. V lost 2 bases to trimming and J lost 1 base, with 9 bases between them. The CDR3 nucleotides read TGTGCCAGCAGTTTAGGTGGGCAGTCTGGGGCCAACGTCCTGACTTTC. Amino acids: CASSLGGQSGANVLTF. Full variable domain (missing parts from reference TRBV27 and TRBJ2-6): EAQVTQNPRYLITVTGKKLTVTCSQNMNHEYMSWYRQDPGLGLRQIYYSMNVEVTDKGDVPEGYKVSRKEKRNFPLILESPSPNQTSLYFCASSLGGQSGANVLTFGAGSRLTVL.

V and J are TRBV5-4 and TRBJ2-3; 10 positions match TRBD2. The length of the CDR3 is 16 residues. The germline V gene has CDR1 SGHNT and CDR2 YYREEE (reference sequence). J was trimmed by 2 bases and V by 4 bases; bases with no gene match: 7. The CDR3 sequence: CASSPIAGGPTDTQYF. CDR3 DNA: TGTGCCAGCAGCCCAATAGCGGGGGGCCCCACAGATACGCAGTATTTT.

This chain joins TRBV3-1 (or the pseudogene TRBV3-2) and TRBJ1-5; D possibly corresponds to TRBD1 (5 bases). The germline V gene encodes CDR1 LGHDT and CDR2 YNNKEL (reference sequence). There are 15 residues in the CDR3. Trimming took off 0 bases at V and 4 bases at J, with 10 bases between the two ends. The CDR3, as DNA: TGTGCCAGCAGCCAAGATTTGACAGCTAATCAGCCCCAGCATTTT. It specifies CASSQDLTANQPQHF.

The rearrangement links TRBV5-8 to TRBJ2-3; D is unresolved. This CDR3 comprises 11 residues. With 6 bases removed from V and 6 bases from J, the gap between germline ends came to 8 bases. Germline V gene lookup returns CDR1 SGHTS and CDR2 YDEGEE. CDR3 sequence reads: CASTARDTQYF. Written as DNA, the CDR3 is TGTGCCAGCACGGCGAGGGATACGCAGTATTTT.

The V call is TRBV19, the J call TRBJ1-2, with a tentative D call TRBD1 (5 bases). Germline CDR1 reads LNHDA; CDR2 reads SQIVND (reference sequence). V was pared by 3 bases and J by 3 bases, with 11 bases between. The CDR3 sequence is 14 residues long. The CDR3 sequence: CASSMGGNDYGYTF. In DNA, the CDR3 is TGTGCCAGTAGTATGGGGGGTAATGACTATGGCTACACCTTC.

The rearrangement joins TRBV9 to TRBJ1-1; unclear D gene. V lost 3 bases to trimming and J lost 1 base, with 13 bases between them. The CDR3 totals 15 residues. Germline assignment: CDR1 SGDLS and CDR2 YYNGEE. This chain's CDR3 is CASSGTFGGNTEAFF. The CDR3 DNA reads TGTGCCAGCAGCGGGACTTTTGGTGGGAACACTGAAGCTTTCTTT.

V usage is TRBV6-1 and J usage is TRBJ2-4; 8 positions match TRBD1. V shed 2 bases, J shed 0 bases, and the junction held 9 bases outside the gene matches. The CDR3 spans 18 residues. Germline V gives CDR1 MNHNS, CDR2 SASEGT. CDR3: CASSEQGARGLAKNIQYF. CDR3 DNA sequence: TGTGCCAGCAGTGAACAGGGGGCGAGGGGGCTAGCCAAAAACATTCAGTACTTC.

The J gene is TRBJ1-2, the V gene TRBV5-6; no clear D. Deletions cut 5 bases from V and 5 bases from J, with 16 bases between. Germline-derived CDR1 and CDR2 are SGHDT and YYEEEE. The length of the CDR3 is 14 residues. The CDR3 loop reads CASRSGGVGYGYTF. The CDR3 DNA follows: TGTGCCAGCAGGTCGGGAGGTGTGGGATATGGCTACACCTTC.

The rearrangement uses TRBV6-6 and TRBJ2-7, with 12 nucleotides matching TRBD2. The CDR3 loop spans 13 amino acids. Germline CDR1 reads MNHNY; CDR2 reads SVGAGI (reference sequence). The J segment lost 6 bases and the V segment lost 10 bases, leaving 7 bases of the junction unmatched. The CDR3 loop is CATRLAGDLEQYF. CDR3 nucleotides: TGTGCCACTCGACTAGCGGGAGATCTCGAGCAGTACTTC.

CDR3 nucleotide sequence: TGTGCAAGTCGCTTAGCGCTAGGGGGTAGCGGGATTAAAGTCCGCTGCGAGCAGTACTTC. It translates to CASRLALGGSGIKVRCEQYF. V and J are TRBV12-2 and TRBJ2-7; the table's D gene call, TRBD2, was not cross checked with the DNA. TRBV12-2 corresponds to a pseudogene. The CDR3 is 20 residues long.

The rearrangement uses TRBV7-2 and TRBJ2-3; 8 positions match TRBD2. CDR3 length equals 15 residues. J gave up 4 bases and V 1 base, and 4 bases lay outside the gene matches. Germline assignment: CDR1 SGHTA and CDR2 FQGNSA. CDR3 coding DNA: TGTGCCAGCAGCTTAGGCGGGGGGTCATCAGATACGCAGTATTTT. This translates into CASSLGGGSSDTQYF.

This clone appeared a single time. V gene TRBV5-1 combines with J gene TRBJ1-1, with D possibly matching TRBD1 (6 bases). CDR1 and CDR2 (germline): SGHRS, YFSETQ. V lost 4 bases to trimming and J lost 0 bases, with 10 bases between them. The CDR3 spans 14 residues. This CDR3 reads CASSVGQLNTEAFF. The CDR3 DNA sequence: TGCGCCAGCAGCGTCGGACAGTTGAACACTGAAGCTTTCTTT.

The chain is built from TRBV6-5 and TRBJ1-1; 10 nucleotides agree with TRBD1. The CDR3 covers 15 residues. J was trimmed by 0 bases and V by 6 bases; bases with no gene match: 4. Germline V lookup: CDR1 MNHEY, CDR2 SVGAGI. DNA for the CDR3: TGTGCCAGCAGCCAGGGACAGGGGATGAACACTGAAGCTTTCTTT. Residues: CASSQGQGMNTEAFF.

V usage is TRBV5-1 and J usage is TRBJ1-2; 9 bases fit TRBD1. Germline assignment: CDR1 SGHRS and CDR2 YFSETQ. This CDR3 comprises 13 residues. The junction had 5 bases not matched to a gene; V was cut back by 3 bases and J by 8 bases. The CDR3 spells CASSSGQGTGYTF. Here the CDR3 DNA reads TGCGCCAGCAGCTCCGGACAGGGGACAGGCTACACCTTC. Full variable domain (outside the CDR3, taken from reference TRBV5-1 and TRBJ1-2): KAGVTQTPRYLIKTRGQQVTLSCSPISGHRSVSWYQQTPGQGLQFLFEYFSETQRNKGNFPGRFSGRQFSNSRSEMNVSTLELGDSALYLCASSSGQGTGYTFGSGTRLTVV.